This TCR beta chain was sequenced in a study of T cells in Graves' hyperthyroidism and ophthalmopathy. Points from the study as a whole: Blood also carried most thyroid clonotypes expanded above 0.001. From stable hyperthyroidism, ophthalmopathy was separated by a 13 V-J model.

On this clonotype itself: Its antigen is unidentified.

The CDR3 is 14 amino acids. Germline V gene data show CDR1 as LGHDT and CDR2 as YNNKEL (reference sequence). Trimming at V came to 3 bases and at J to 4 bases, leaving 6 bases not matched to a gene. Uncontrolled infections, other autoimmune diseases, pregnancy or lactation led to exclusion of patients. PBMCs were collected from a 10 ml volume of fresh peripheral blood. The TCR beta CDR3 regions underwent amplification using RNA transcripts as the source. The HTBI primer set was used in a first-round RT-PCR of the TCR CDR3. Each CDR3 protein is one row after TCRdb ran MiXCR on the multiplex PCR reads. Here the sample spans some 490,000 distinct CDR3 sequences, approximately 22% being singletons.

The source is a woman aged 70-85 years with Graves' ophthalmopathy. The sample consisted of blood. The rearrangement links TRBV3-1 to TRBJ2-7; the match to TRBD1 covers 7 bases. The DNA for the CDR3 is TGTGCCAGCAGCCATTCGGGGACAGAGTACGAGCAGTACTTC. Translation gives CASSHSGTEYEQYF.